The 32 T cell receptor beta chains below were found in one sample sequenced in a study of T cells in Graves' hyperthyroidism and ophthalmopathy. RNA transcripts gave rise to amplified TCR beta CDR3 regions. RT-PCR in the first round (using the HTBI primer set) targeted the TCR CDR3. TCRdb re-analysed the multiplex PCR reads in MiXCR, keeping a single row per CDR3 protein. The sample carries approximately 510,000 distinct CDR3 sequences, under 25% recorded once. Specimen: blood. The receptors were sampled from a man aged 18 to 35 with Graves' hyperthyroidism.

In its sample, this clonotype was seen a few times. This chain uses TRBV27 with TRBJ1-2; D call uncertain. The germline gives CDR1 MNHEY, CDR2 SMNVEV (reference sequence). The CDR3 runs to 14 residues. Trimming pared 0 bases from V and 5 bases from J, leaving 10 bases between. CDR3 region: CASSLSFTAYGYTF. In DNA form, the CDR3 reads TGTGCCAGCAGTTTATCGTTTACAGCATATGGCTACACCTTC.

In its sample, this clonotype was seen many times. The V and J genes are TRBV7-8 and TRBJ2-5; D may be TRBD1 or TRBD2 (5 bases each). Looked up from germline, CDR1 is SGHVS and CDR2 is FQNEAQ. The ends were cut back, 5 bases at V and 4 bases at J, with 17 bases in the middle. The CDR3 is 15 residues long. The DNA of the CDR3 is TGTGCCAGCAGCCAGGGACCGAGGTCCCTAGAGACCCAGTACTTC. Protein product: CASSQGPRSLETQYF.

The chain links TRBV6-5 to TRBJ2-5; 8 bases are shared with TRBD2. The CDR3 sequence is 14 residues long. V shed 2 bases, J shed 1 base, and the junction held 0 bases outside the gene matches. The germline V gene has CDR1 MNHEY and CDR2 SVGAGI. CDR3 in amino acids: CASSYGTSQETQYF. Written as DNA, the CDR3 is TGTGCCAGCAGTTACGGGACTAGCCAAGAGACCCAGTACTTC.

This clonotype was recorded at least ten times. V usage is TRBV18 and J usage is TRBJ2-5, with D unresolved. Germline CDR1 reads KGHSH; CDR2 reads LQKENI. The V end was cut by 6 bases, the J end by 5 bases, with 13 bases between. CDR3 length equals 13 residues. The CDR3 nucleotides read TGTGCCAGCTCCGACTTAGCTGGCGAGACCCAGTACTTC. Its translation: CASSDLAGETQYF.

This clonotype was seen many times. The gene calls are TRBV6-1 and TRBJ1-5; D is perhaps TRBD1 (6 bases). The germline gives CDR1 MNHNS, CDR2 SASEGT. The CDR3 length is 13 residues. V was trimmed by 6 bases and J by 4 bases, leaving 10 bases between them. CDR3 loop: CASRTGMNQPQHF. The CDR3 coding sequence is TGTGCCAGCAGGACAGGAATGAATCAGCCCCAGCATTTT.

Ten or more counts support this clonotype. The rearrangement joins TRBV7-9 to TRBJ1-5; D perhaps matches TRBD1 (5 bases). V was pared by 6 bases and J by 3 bases, with 12 bases between. The CDR3 runs 14 residues. CDR1 and CDR2 from the germline V gene are SEHNR and FQNEAQ (reference sequence). The CDR3 here is CASRGGDPNQPQHF. The CDR3 DNA reads TGTGCCAGCAGGGGCGGGGACCCCAATCAGCCCCAGCATTTT.

V usage is TRBV19 and J usage is TRBJ2-1; maybe TRBD1 (6 bases). Germline-derived CDR1 and CDR2 are LNHDA and SQIVND (reference sequence). The CDR3 runs to 13 residues. Trimming took off 8 bases at V and 3 bases at J, with 11 bases between the two ends. CDR3 bases: TGTGCCAGTGCGTGGGGGCTCTACAATGAGCAGTTCTTC. The encoded protein is CASAWGLYNEQFF.

The rearrangement links TRBV18 to TRBJ2-5; 11 nucleotides match TRBD1. V shed 4 bases and J 4 bases; nucleotides not matched to a gene: 5. Germline values: CDR1 KGHSH, CDR2 LQKENI. The CDR3 loop spans 15 amino acids. The CDR3 DNA follows: TGTGCCAGCTCACGTGGGACAGGGGGTCGAGAGACCCAGTACTTC. Protein sequence: CASSRGTGGRETQYF.

Many counts were recorded for this clonotype. For the CDR3, the DNA is TGTGCCAGCAGCGCGACAGGAGTGACTAACTATGGCTACACCTTC. Its translation: CASSATGVTNYGYTF. The V call is TRBV7-8, the J call TRBJ1-2; D is perhaps TRBD1 (6 bases). Trimming took off 5 bases at V and 0 bases at J, with 13 bases between the two ends. Germline V gene data show CDR1 as SGHVS and CDR2 as FQNEAQ. This CDR3 contains 15 residues.

This clonotype appeared a few times. The genes are TRBV6-8 and TRBJ2-7; possible D gene TRBD2, 5 bases. V was cut by 2 bases and J by 1 base, with 18 bases left in between. The length of the CDR3 is 17 residues. Germline V gene sequence: CDR1 MNHGY, CDR2 SAAAGT. CDR3 sequence (DNA): TGTGCCAGCAGTTACCATCCAGGACTTACCTTATCCTACGAGCAGTACTTC. Protein sequence: CASSYHPGLTLSYEQYF.

The chain is built from TRBV7-2 and TRBJ2-7; D gene uncertain. CDR3 size: 15 residues. CDR1 SGHTA and CDR2 FQGNSA come from the germline V gene. V was cut by 1 base and J by 0 bases, with 10 bases left in between. CDR3: CASSLVPTSSYEQYF. The CDR3, as DNA: TGTGCCAGCAGCTTAGTTCCGACAAGCTCCTACGAGCAGTACTTC.

This CDR3 is CASSQGANQETQYF. DNA for the CDR3: TGCGCCAGCAGCCAGGGGGCGAACCAAGAGACCCAGTACTTC. V gene TRBV4-1 combines with J gene TRBJ2-5; possibly TRBD1 for D (6 bases). Trimming removed 3 bases from V and 0 bases from J, with 8 bases in between. The CDR3 consists of 14 residues. The germline gives CDR1 MGHRA, CDR2 YSYEKL.

This clonotype was seen at least ten times. The chain combines TRBV30 with TRBJ1-1, with TRBD1 identical over 7 bases. Germline V gene data show CDR1 as GTSNPN and CDR2 as SVGIG (reference sequence). The V and J ends lost 0 bases and 0 bases, in that order; junction bases with no gene match: 7. The CDR3 is made up of 16 amino acids. The CDR3 DNA sequence: TGTGCCTGGAGTGTACTATCGGGACAGATGAACACTGAAGCTTTCTTT. This translates into CAWSVLSGQMNTEAFF.

As regards this clonotype: A read error may be the cause here, since a much bigger clone is one base away. The genes are TRBV6-5 and TRBJ2-4, with 7 positions matching TRBD1. CDR1 and CDR2 (germline): MNHEY, SVGAGI. This CDR3 comprises 17 residues. CDR3 in amino acids: CASSYSSGQLAKNIKYF. CDR3 DNA sequence: TGTGCCAGCAGTTACTCCTCGGGACAGCTAGCCAAAAACATTAAGTACTTC.

Concerning this clonotype itself: With a much larger clone just one base away, this may be a read error. CDR3 nucleotide sequence: TGTGCCAGCAGTTTGGGATCAATGATCAGGGACACTGAAGCTTTCTTT. Residues: CASSLGSMIRDTEAFF. This chain uses TRBV12-3 or TRBV12-4 with TRBJ1-1; D is perhaps TRBD1 (5 bases). The CDR3 extends over 16 amino acids. V lost 3 bases and J 3 bases, leaving 17 bases between the germline ends.

There are many counts of this clonotype. The chain carries TRBV9 and TRBJ1-1; D uncertain. Germline-derived CDR1 and CDR2 are SGDLS and YYNGEE. The CDR3 runs to 13 residues. Trimming took 2 bases from V and 2 from J, leaving 7 bases between them. CDR3 residues: CASSVKGNTEAFF. The CDR3 DNA follows: TGTGCCAGCAGCGTCAAAGGAAACACTGAAGCTTTCTTT.

There are many counts of this clonotype. The chain joins TRBV25-1 to TRBJ2-5, with D possibly TRBD2 on 5 matching bases. This CDR3 is built from 11 residues. CDR1 is MGHDK and CDR2 is SYGVNS in the germline V gene. Trimming pared 3 bases from V and 7 bases from J, leaving 6 bases between. The CDR3 nucleotides are TGTGCCAGCAGTGATGCGGGGACCCAGTACTTC. It is translated as CASSDAGTQYF. The full variable domain, its missing parts supplied by reference TRBV25-1 and TRBJ2-5, is EADIYQTPRYLVIGTGKKITLECSQTMGHDKMYWYQQDPGMELHLIHYSYGVNSTEKGDLSSESTVSRIRTEHFPLTLESARPSHTSQYLCASSDAGTQYFGPGTRLLVL.

The chain employs TRBV12-3 or TRBV12-4 and TRBJ1-1, with D perhaps TRBD1 (6 bases). Trimming removed 4 bases at V and 6 bases at J, with 15 bases between. The CDR3 consists of 14 residues. In nucleotides, the CDR3 is TGTGCCAGCAGTTGGGACATCCGGGACTCTGAAGCTTTCTTT. It specifies CASSWDIRDSEAFF.

This clonotype was seen ten or more times. The J gene is TRBJ1-1, the V gene TRBV2; the D gene is possibly TRBD1 (6 bases). The germline V gene encodes CDR1 SNHLY and CDR2 FYNNEI. Trimming removed 3 bases from V and 1 base from J, with 12 bases in between. The CDR3 length is 15 residues. CDR3 amino acids: CASSEEGRGNTEAFF. DNA of the CDR3: TGTGCCAGCAGTGAGGAGGGCAGGGGGAACACTGAAGCTTTCTTT.

This clonotype occurred many times. The chain recombines TRBV6-5 with TRBJ2-6; possibly TRBD1 for D (5 bases). Germline V gene data show CDR1 as MNHEY and CDR2 as SVGAGI. This CDR3 is built from 16 residues. Trimming took 2 bases from V and 0 from J, leaving 8 bases between them. The CDR3 sequence is CASSYTDSSGANVLTF. The CDR3 bases are TGTGCCAGCAGTTACACAGACAGCTCTGGGGCCAACGTCCTGACTTTC.

J is TRBJ1-2 and V is TRBV28, with D tentatively TRBD1 (5 bases). This CDR3 is built from 13 residues. V was trimmed by 6 bases and J by 7 bases, leaving 15 bases between them. CDR1 and CDR2 (germline): MDHEN, SYDVKM. The CDR3 loop reads CASRRRGVTGYTF. The CDR3 bases are TGTGCCAGCAGGCGACGGGGCGTGACTGGCTACACCTTC.

The chain has TRBV12-3 or TRBV12-4 and TRBJ2-7; D gene unclear. This CDR3 comprises 12 residues. Trimming removed 7 bases from V and 3 bases from J, with 10 bases in between. The chain's CDR3 is CASMSVYYEQYF. In DNA, the CDR3 is TGTGCCAGCATGAGTGTCTACTACGAGCAGTACTTC.

As to this clonotype: This may come from a read error, since a much larger clone is one base off. A read error is likely, as this CDR3 ends without the conserved phenylalanine or tryptophan. The chain is built from TRBV2 and TRBJ2-5; D remains unclear. CDR3 length equals 11 residues. From germline, CDR1 is SNHLY and CDR2 FYNNEI. Deletions cut 11 bases from V and 0 bases from J, with 7 bases between. CDR3 loop: CAGKYQETQYL. DNA of the CDR3: TGTGCCGGCAAGTACCAAGAGACCCAGTACCTC.

The table lists this clonotype with many counts. The gene calls are TRBV28 and TRBJ1-5; 7 bases are a match to TRBD1. Germline V gene data show CDR1 as MDHEN and CDR2 as SYDVKM. The CDR3 covers 15 residues. Germline trimming cut 6 bases from V and 7 bases from J; bases unmatched to any gene: 12. The CDR3 DNA follows: TGTGCCAGCAGCCCCGAGGGGGCCGGTGACCAGCCCCAGCATTTT. It is translated as CASSPEGAGDQPQHF.

This clonotype was observed at least ten times. The chain carries TRBV15 and TRBJ2-2; 7 bases align to TRBD1. There are 15 residues in the CDR3. Trimming cost V 4 bases and J 5 bases; bases outside gene matches: 7. Germline CDR1 is LNHNV and CDR2 is YYDKDF (reference sequence). CDR3 loop: CATSIGDRWTGELFF. The DNA for the CDR3 is TGTGCCACCAGCATTGGGGACAGATGGACCGGGGAGCTGTTTTTT.

This clonotype showed up just a few times. The chain joins TRBV29-1 to TRBJ1-2; D not resolved. CDR1 and CDR2 from the germline V gene are SQVTM and ANQGSEA. The CDR3 spans 13 residues. Trimming cost V 0 bases and J 8 bases, with 13 bases left between them. The DNA for the CDR3 is TGCAGCGTTGAAGACCGGGGAATGAAGGGCTACACCTTC. It encodes CSVEDRGMKGYTF.

In its sample, this clonotype was seen many times. A much more abundant neighbour one base away suggests this may be a read error. The chain has TRBV12-3 or TRBV12-4 and TRBJ2-7, with TRBD1 as a possible D gene (5 bases). V was shortened by 5 bases and J by 5 bases, with 16 bases between the two germline ends. The CDR3 sequence is 14 residues long. The CDR3 DNA reads as TGTGCCAGCAGTAGGGGCCTACGGCGCGACGAGCAGTACTTC. Translation gives CASSRGLRRDEQYF.

This clonotype was seen ten or more times. This chain uses TRBV18 with TRBJ1-2; D is ambiguous. From germline, CDR1 is KGHSH and CDR2 LQKENI. This CDR3 has 13 amino acids. V was shortened by 3 bases and J by 7 bases, with 12 bases between the two germline ends. DNA for the CDR3: TGTGCCAGCTCACCGGGCGGGCGGTCTGGCTACACCTTC. It yields the protein CASSPGGRSGYTF.

This clonotype showed up many times. The chain combines TRBV6-2 or TRBV6-3 with TRBJ2-7, with 7 positions matching TRBD2. The CDR3 contains 15 residues. Germline V CDR1 and CDR2: MNHEY, SVGEGT. The V gene end was trimmed by 8 bases and the J gene end by 8 bases; junction bases not matched to a gene: 18. The CDR3 protein is CASGGGVTQYPQQYF. The CDR3 nucleotides read TGTGCCAGCGGGGGGGGAGTCACGCAGTACCCCCAGCAGTACTTC.

This clonotype was seen at least ten times. The chain is built from TRBV6-2 or TRBV6-3 and TRBJ1-1, with D hard to call. Germline CDR1 reads MNHEY; CDR2 reads SVGEGT. The V end was cut by 6 bases, the J end by 4 bases, with 15 bases between. The CDR3 sequence is 14 residues long. CDR3 coding DNA: TGTGCCAGCAGGTGGAGGGCGCGGGCCACTGAAGCTTTCTTT. It specifies CASRWRARATEAFF.

This clonotype showed up many times. V is TRBV6-2 or TRBV6-3 and J is TRBJ1-5; no clear D. CDR1 and CDR2 (germline): MNHEY, SVGEGT. The CDR3 runs 14 residues. Trimming removed 3 bases from V and 5 bases from J, with 11 bases in between. CDR3 loop: CASSYRAAHQPQHF. DNA of the CDR3: TGTGCCAGCAGTTATCGGGCAGCTCATCAGCCCCAGCATTTT.

The table lists this clonotype with many counts. CDR3 DNA sequence: TGTGCCAGCAGCGACCCCATAAGGGAGGGGACCCAGTACTTC. Translation: CASSDPIREGTQYF. This rearrangement joins TRBV9 to TRBJ2-5; TRBD2 aligns across 7 bases. Germline-derived CDR1 and CDR2 are SGDLS and YYNGEE. This CDR3 region has 14 residues. The V and J ends lost 3 bases and 7 bases, in that order; junction bases with no gene match: 9.